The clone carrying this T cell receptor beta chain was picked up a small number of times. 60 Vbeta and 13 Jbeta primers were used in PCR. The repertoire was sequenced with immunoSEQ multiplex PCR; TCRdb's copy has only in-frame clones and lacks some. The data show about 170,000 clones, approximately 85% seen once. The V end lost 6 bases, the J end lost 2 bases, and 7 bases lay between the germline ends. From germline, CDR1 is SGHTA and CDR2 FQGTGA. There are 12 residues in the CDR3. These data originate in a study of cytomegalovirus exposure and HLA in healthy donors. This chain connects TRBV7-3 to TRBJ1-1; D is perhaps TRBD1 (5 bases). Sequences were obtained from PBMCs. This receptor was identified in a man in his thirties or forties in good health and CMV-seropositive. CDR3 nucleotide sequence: TGTGCCAGCAGTCAGGGTAACACTGAAGCTTTCTTT. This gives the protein CASSQGNTEAFF.